These 27 T cell receptor beta chains came from one sample sequenced in a study (dated by TCRdb to 2014 to 2015). Library preparation employed 5' RACE. TCRdb shows the sequencer as Illumina MiSeq. TCRdb reworked the public reads: Q25 trimming with fastp, MiXCR clone assembly, productive beta chains retained. CDR3 protein sequences are deduplicated, and each keeps its most common genes and DNA. This sample lists about 54,000 distinct CDR3 sequences; 15% to 20% were detected once. The top ten clonotypes cover around 2% of the sample. What was sequenced was naive CD4+ T cells sorted from blood. The sample's cell subset or site label, in plain terms: naive CD4+ T cells, CD4+CD45RA+CD25-. The receptor set was obtained from a female donor with breast cancer.

The rearrangement joins TRBV3-1 to TRBJ2-1; D not certain. The germline CDR1 and CDR2 sequences are LGHDT and YNNKEL (reference sequence). V lost 3 bases and J lost 3, with 6 bases in between. CDR3 length: 13 residues. The CDR3 protein is CASSQVGYNEQFF. The CDR3 DNA reads TGTGCCAGCAGCCAGGTCGGCTACAATGAGCAGTTCTTC.

Turning to this clonotype: One end of the junction fails to match germline, which may point to a read error. V and J are TRBV7-9 and TRBJ2-3; the D gene is possibly TRBD2 (7 bases). The germline CDR1 and CDR2 sequences are SEHNR and FQNEAQ (reference sequence). The CDR3 consists of 16 residues. The CDR3 DNA reads TGTGCCAGCAGCCCCCCGGGGGGCTCGCTTAAGTCGGAGCAGTACTTT. Amino acid sequence: CASSPPGGSLKSEQYF.

This clonotype was recorded at least ten times. The V call is TRBV6-1, the J call TRBJ1-5, with 7 bases matching TRBD1. The CDR3 totals 16 residues. V gave up 7 bases and J gave up 4 bases; unmatched junction bases: 13. Germline V gene sequence: CDR1 MNHNS, CDR2 SASEGT. The CDR3 bases are TGTGCCAGCACCATCCTCACAAACAGGGGTAATCAGCCCCAGCATTTT. Its protein is CASTILTNRGNQPQHF.

This clonotype is classed as medium-sized. This CDR3 reads CASSLRRGTEAFF. The CDR3 nucleotides read TGCGCCAGCAGCTTGCGTAGGGGGACTGAAGCTTTCTTT. This chain connects TRBV5-1 to TRBJ1-1, with D possibly TRBD1 on 6 matching bases. Deletions cut 1 base from V and 5 bases from J, with 9 bases between. In germline, CDR1 is SGHRS, CDR2 YFSETQ. The CDR3 loop spans 13 amino acids.

This clonotype has a handful of counts. The CDR3 spells CATSDLWQGGETQYF. The CDR3 DNA follows: TGTGCCACCAGTGATTTGTGGCAGGGTGGCGAGACCCAGTACTTC. The chain employs TRBV24-1 and TRBJ2-5; D perhaps matches TRBD1 (5 bases). Germline V gene data show CDR1 as KGHDR and CDR2 as SFDVKD. Trimming stripped 0 bases from V and 5 bases from J, with 12 bases between. The CDR3 has 15 amino acids.

This clonotype was counted a few times. V gene TRBV24-1 combines with J gene TRBJ2-2; D unresolved. Germline CDR1 is KGHDR and CDR2 is SFDVKD. V was shortened by 3 bases and J by 2 bases, with 9 bases between the two germline ends. The CDR3 is 15 residues long. The CDR3 region is CATSDRWENTGELFF. In DNA form, the CDR3 reads TGTGCCACCAGTGATCGGTGGGAAAACACCGGGGAGCTGTTTTTT.

This clonotype was seen only a few times. V and J are TRBV7-2 and TRBJ2-3, with D unresolved. The CDR3 runs 13 residues. V was pared by 7 bases and J by 2 bases, with 10 bases between. Germline values: CDR1 SGHTA, CDR2 FQGNSA. The CDR3 protein is CASNPYLTDTQYF. The CDR3 bases are TGTGCCAGCAACCCATACCTCACAGATACGCAGTATTTT.

This clonotype was picked up many times. The chain combines TRBV20-1 with TRBJ2-3; 8 bases are a match to TRBD2. The CDR3 runs 14 residues. The V and J ends lost 1 base and 7 bases, in that order; junction bases with no gene match: 7. Per germline, CDR1 DFQATT and CDR2 SNEGSKA (reference sequence). CDR3 region: CSARGAGERNTQYF. Written as DNA, the CDR3 is TGCAGTGCTAGAGGAGCGGGAGAACGAAATACGCAGTATTTT.

The chain links TRBV5-1 to TRBJ1-2, with TRBD1 identical over 7 bases. The CDR3 contains 16 residues. In germline, CDR1 is SGHRS, CDR2 YFSETQ. Trimming removed 5 bases from V and 8 bases from J; junction bases left unmatched: 18. The CDR3 region has the DNA TGCGCCAGCAGTTCTGGGTTGGAAGGGGGCATAGGAGGCTACACCTTC. It yields the protein CASSSGLEGGIGGYTF.

This clonotype appeared a few times. This chain joins TRBV12-3 or TRBV12-4 and TRBJ2-1; 14 nucleotides line up with TRBD2. This CDR3 contains 16 residues. V trimming: 7 bases; J trimming: 6 bases; junction bases outside the gene matches: 8. DNA of the CDR3: TGTGCCAGCAAACCGGGACTAGCGGGAGTAACCAATGAGCAGTTCTTC. Protein sequence: CASKPGLAGVTNEQFF.

The V and J genes are TRBV20-1 and TRBJ2-3; possible D gene TRBD2, 5 bases. V gave up 7 bases and J gave up 2 bases, with 13 bases separating them. CDR1 and CDR2 (germline): DFQATT, SNEGSKA (reference sequence). The CDR3 is 13 amino acids. CDR3 sequence (DNA): TGCAGTGGACGGCTCGGGAACACAGATACGCAGTATTTT. It encodes CSGRLGNTDTQYF.

The chain recombines TRBV27 with TRBJ1-6; 9 positions agree with TRBD1. CDR1 and CDR2 (germline): MNHEY, SMNVEV (reference sequence). Trimming took 7 bases from V and 7 from J; bases not matched to a gene: 2. This CDR3 is 13 amino acids long. The CDR3 DNA reads as TGTGCCAGCAAGGGACAGGGAAATTCACCCCTCCACTTT. Residues: CASKGQGNSPLHF.

This sequence joins TRBV5-1 and TRBJ2-4; D could derive from TRBD1 or TRBD2 (5 bases each). Germline lookup yields CDR1 SGHRS and CDR2 YFSETQ. This CDR3 has 16 amino acids. V lost 3 bases and J 14 bases, leaving 27 bases between the germline ends. CDR3 region: CASSWAGGRDDLGKYF. DNA for the CDR3: TGCGCCAGCAGCTGGGCCGGAGGCAGGGACGATTTGGGGAAGTACTTC.

This clonotype was detected only a few times. The junction does not match germline at one end; this may be a read error. The rearrangement links TRBV7-7 to TRBJ2-5; no definite D call. The CDR3 is 14 amino acids. CDR1 SSHAT and CDR2 FNYEAQ come from the germline V gene (reference sequence). The DNA of the CDR3 is TGTGCTAGCAGCCTATCTGGTCACCAAGAGACCCAGTACTTC. This sequence encodes CASSLSGHQETQYF.

In DNA, the CDR3 is TGCGCCAGCAGCCAAGAACGGGGGGGCACTGAAGCTTTCTTT. Residues: CASSQERGGTEAFF. The gene calls are TRBV4-3 and TRBJ1-1; D is possibly TRBD1 (5 bases). The CDR3 totals 14 residues. Trimming shortened V by 0 bases and J by 4 bases, and 9 bases separated the two germline ends. Germline CDR1 reads LGHNA; CDR2 reads YSLEER.

Worth noting for this clonotype: With a much larger clone just one base away, this may be a read error. V gene TRBV20-1 combines with J gene TRBJ2-1; 8 bases map to TRBD1. The germline gives CDR1 DFQATT, CDR2 SNEGSKA (reference sequence). The CDR3 length is 14 residues. For the CDR3, the DNA is TGCAGTGCTAGAGATGACAGGGGCTACAATGAGCAGTGCTTC. Translation: CSARDDRGYNEQCF.

This clonotype was found many times. The chain employs TRBV5-5 and TRBJ1-1; D not certain. CDR3 length equals 14 residues. The V gene's germline CDR1 is SGHKS and CDR2 YYEKEE (reference sequence). The V end was cut by 1 base, the J end by 1 base, with 8 bases between. CDR3 in amino acids: CASSLSVGNTEAFF. DNA of the CDR3: TGTGCCAGCAGCTTGAGTGTTGGGAACACTGAAGCTTTCTTT.

The chain has TRBV5-1 and TRBJ2-2; 9 bases are a match to TRBD2. V trimming: 0 bases; J trimming: 3 bases; junction bases outside the gene matches: 12. Per the germline V gene, CDR1 is SGHRS and CDR2 is YFSETQ. This CDR3 region has 19 residues. CDR3 coding DNA: TGCGCCAGCAGCTTGGTCGGCGCGGGAGGGCCGTCGGACACCGGGGAGCTGTTTTTT. Protein: CASSLVGAGGPSDTGELFF.

This clonotype has more than one count but fewer than ten. The chain couples TRBV5-1 to TRBJ2-2; D is undetermined. V was pared by 3 bases and J by 2 bases, with 17 bases between. Germline-derived CDR1 and CDR2 are SGHRS and YFSETQ. This CDR3 is 17 amino acids long. Here the CDR3 DNA reads TGCGCCAGCAGCTATCCTTTGGGCGGAACAAACACCGGGGAGCTGTTTTTT. It yields the protein CASSYPLGGTNTGELFF.

The table lists this clonotype with many counts. The CDR3 is CASSYFNGASGANVLTF. The CDR3 bases are TGTGCCAGCAGTTACTTTAACGGTGCCTCTGGGGCCAACGTCCTGACTTTC. The chain employs TRBV6-5 and TRBJ2-6; D gene ambiguous. Germline assignment: CDR1 MNHEY and CDR2 SVGAGI. The ends were cut back, 1 base at V and 0 bases at J, with 10 bases in the middle. The CDR3 sequence is 17 residues long.

This clonotype was found many times. The chain couples TRBV20-1 to TRBJ2-1; the D gene is possibly TRBD2 (6 bases). Germline-derived CDR1 and CDR2 are DFQATT and SNEGSKA (reference sequence). The CDR3 is 16 amino acids. The V end was cut by 3 bases, the J end by 4 bases, with 19 bases between. The CDR3 DNA follows: TGCAGTGCTAGCAAGCCTAGGGGACTCGTTTACAATGAGCAGTTCTTC. Its translation is CSASKPRGLVYNEQFF.

The V and J genes are TRBV7-8 and TRBJ2-3; 10 nucleotides agree with TRBD2. This CDR3 is 16 amino acids long. Trimming took 3 bases from V and 3 from J; bases not matched to a gene: 6. Germline V gene lookup returns CDR1 SGHVS and CDR2 FQNEAQ. CDR3 in amino acids: CASSFGMGLATDTQYF. CDR3 sequence (DNA): TGTGCCAGCAGCTTCGGGATGGGACTAGCGACAGATACGCAGTATTTT. The whole variable domain, remainder taken from reference TRBV7-8 and TRBJ2-3, is GAGVSQSPRYKVAKRGQDVALRCDPISGHVSLFWYQQALGQGPEFLTYFQNEAQLDKSGLPSDRFFAERPEGSVSTLKIQRTQQEDSAVYLCASSFGMGLATDTQYFGPGTRLTVL.

Many counts were recorded for this clonotype. The CDR3 region is CASSLNERTEAFF. The DNA of the CDR3 is TGCGCCAGCAGCTTGAATGAGCGCACTGAAGCTTTCTTT. The J gene is TRBJ1-1, the V gene TRBV5-1; D unclear. The CDR3 is 13 amino acids. Germline V gene data show CDR1 as SGHRS and CDR2 as YFSETQ. V lost 1 base and J 4 bases, leaving 8 bases between the germline ends.

The chain joins TRBV5-1 to TRBJ1-3; D remains ambiguous. The V and J ends lost 0 bases and 3 bases respectively, with 7 bases between them. Germline CDR1 reads SGHRS; CDR2 reads YFSETQ. The CDR3 is 14 amino acids. The CDR3 loop reads CASSLASFGNTIYF. The CDR3 nucleotides are TGCGCCAGCAGCTTGGCCTCGTTTGGAAACACCATATATTTT. Filled out from reference TRBV5-1 and TRBJ1-3, the complete variable domain reads KAGVTQTPRYLIKTRGQQVTLSCSPISGHRSVSWYQQTPGQGLQFLFEYFSETQRNKGNFPGRFSGRQFSNSRSEMNVSTLELGDSALYLCASSLASFGNTIYFGEGSWLTVV.

The chain recombines TRBV9 with TRBJ2-4; TRBD1 matches 7 bases. V gave up 0 bases and J gave up 8 bases; unmatched junction bases: 2. The CDR3 consists of 13 residues. Germline assignment: CDR1 SGDLS and CDR2 YYNGEE. The CDR3 nucleotides are TGTGCCAGCAGCGTAGAACAGGGGTACATTCAGTACTTC. This translates into CASSVEQGYIQYF.

There are a few counts of this clonotype. This CDR3 reads CSAPRDGVVRSGYTF. The CDR3 nucleotides read TGCAGTGCTCCCCGGGACGGAGTGGTTAGGAGTGGCTACACCTTC. The V gene is TRBV20-1, the J gene TRBJ1-2, with a weak D call TRBD1 (5 bases). Trimming pared 5 bases from V and 7 bases from J, leaving 23 bases between. CDR3 length equals 15 residues. Germline V CDR1 and CDR2: DFQATT, SNEGSKA (reference sequence).

The J gene is TRBJ2-7, the V gene TRBV13, with 9 bases fitting TRBD2. The CDR3 spans 16 residues. Trimming removed 1 base from V and 5 bases from J; junction bases left unmatched: 9. CDR1 is PRHDT and CDR2 is FYEKMQ in the germline V gene (reference sequence). DNA of the CDR3: TGTGCCAGCAGCTTAGAGTGGACTAGCGTTATTAACGAGCAGTACTTC. This translates into CASSLEWTSVINEQYF.